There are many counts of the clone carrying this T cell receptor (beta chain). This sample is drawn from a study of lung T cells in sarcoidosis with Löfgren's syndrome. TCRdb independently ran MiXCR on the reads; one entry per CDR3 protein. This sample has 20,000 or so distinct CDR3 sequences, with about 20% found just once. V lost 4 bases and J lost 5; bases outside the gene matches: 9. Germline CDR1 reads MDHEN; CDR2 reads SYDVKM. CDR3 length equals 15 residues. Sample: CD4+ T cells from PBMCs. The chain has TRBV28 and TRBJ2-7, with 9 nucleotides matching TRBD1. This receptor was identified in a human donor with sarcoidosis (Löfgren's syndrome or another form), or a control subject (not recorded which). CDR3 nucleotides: TGTGCCAGCAGTTGGTGGGGACAGGGTAACCACGAGCAGTACTTC. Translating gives CASSWWGQGNHEQYF.